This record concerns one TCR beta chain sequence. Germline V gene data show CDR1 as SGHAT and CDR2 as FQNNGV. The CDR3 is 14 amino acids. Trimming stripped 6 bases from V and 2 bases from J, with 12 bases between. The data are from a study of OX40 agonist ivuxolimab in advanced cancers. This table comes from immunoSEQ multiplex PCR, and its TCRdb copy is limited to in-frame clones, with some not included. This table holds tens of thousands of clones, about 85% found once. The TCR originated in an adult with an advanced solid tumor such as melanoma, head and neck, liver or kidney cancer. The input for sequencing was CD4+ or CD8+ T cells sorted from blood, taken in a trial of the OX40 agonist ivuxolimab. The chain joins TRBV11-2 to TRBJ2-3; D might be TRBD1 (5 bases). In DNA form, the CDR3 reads TGTGCCAGCAGTCTGGGGCGGTCCACAGATACGCAGTATTTT. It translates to CASSLGRSTDTQYF.